Below are 16 T cell receptor beta chains sequenced from a single sample in a study of CD8 T cells in ankylosing spondylitis. TCRdb reanalysed the 5' RACE reads using MiXCR and keeps one entry per CDR3 protein. The sample records roughly 280,000 distinct CDR3 sequences, about 19% being singletons. The sequenced sample was blood, either unsorted or a sorted T cell fraction (not recorded which). Receptors were obtained from a male donor with ankylosing spondylitis or in good health (not recorded which).

This clonotype has only a few counts. V and J are TRBV5-5 and TRBJ2-5, with D unclear. The CDR3 spans 13 residues. Germline CDR1 SGHKS, CDR2 YYEKEE (reference sequence). Trimming took 4 bases from V and 1 from J, leaving 8 bases between them. In DNA, the CDR3 is TGTGCCAGCAGCCCCGGTGCCCAAGAGACCCAGTACTTC. This encodes CASSPGAQETQYF.

The genes are TRBV28 and TRBJ1-2; D is ambiguous. V lost 3 bases to trimming and J lost 6 bases, with 5 bases between them. The CDR3 is 11 amino acids. Germline V gives CDR1 MDHEN, CDR2 SYDVKM. The DNA of the CDR3 is TGTGCCAGCAGTTTTAAGGATGGCTACACCTTC. It specifies CASSFKDGYTF.

The chain carries TRBV20-1 and TRBJ1-5, with D perhaps matching TRBD1 (5 bases). The CDR3 is 13 amino acids. Trimming cost V 4 bases and J 4 bases, with 11 bases left between them. Looked up from germline, CDR1 is DFQATT and CDR2 is SNEGSKA (reference sequence). The CDR3 sequence: CSATSTVNQPQHF. The CDR3 DNA follows: TGCAGTGCTACATCGACAGTAAATCAGCCCCAGCATTTT.

This chain links TRBV5-6 with TRBJ1-5; weak D call: TRBD1 (5 bases). The CDR3 runs 15 residues. Germline CDR1 and CDR2: SGHDT and YYEEEE. The V and J ends lost 0 bases and 12 bases respectively, with 19 bases between them. The CDR3 protein is CASSLEFWGPRIQHF. CDR3 coding DNA: TGTGCCAGCAGCTTGGAATTTTGGGGCCCCCGCATCCAGCATTTT.

The chain employs TRBV5-1 and TRBJ2-5; TRBD2 matches 7 bases. This CDR3 has 14 residues. CDR1 is SGHRS and CDR2 is YFSETQ in the germline V gene. With V trimmed by 0 bases and J by 4 bases, 3 bases remained unmatched. For the CDR3, the DNA is TGCGCCAGCAGCTTGGTTGCGGGAGTAGAGACCCAGTACTTC. It codes for CASSLVAGVETQYF.

V gene TRBV30 combines with J gene TRBJ2-3, with D possibly TRBD2 on 5 matching bases. Deletions cut 0 bases from V and 1 base from J, with 11 bases between. The CDR3 runs 15 residues. The germline V gene has CDR1 GTSNPN and CDR2 SVGIG (reference sequence). CDR3 in DNA: TGTGCCTGGAGTGTATCGGGGAGAGGCACAGATACGCAGTATTTT. Translated: CAWSVSGRGTDTQYF.

This clonotype was found many times. V is TRBV12-3 or TRBV12-4 and J is TRBJ1-4; D may be TRBD1 (6 bases). This CDR3 spans 14 amino acids. V lost 5 bases to trimming and J lost 7 bases, with 14 bases between them. Here the CDR3 DNA reads TGTGCCAGCAGTCCCCGAGGGGGATCTGAAAAACTGTTTTTT. Encoded protein: CASSPRGGSEKLFF.

This clonotype has just a few counts. The chain couples TRBV12-3 or TRBV12-4 to TRBJ2-3; D is possibly TRBD2 (6 bases). The CDR3 runs 15 residues. Trimming shortened V by 3 bases and J by 0 bases, and 10 bases separated the two germline ends. The CDR3 bases are TGTGCCAGCAGTTTTAGGGCGGGGAGCACAGATACGCAGTATTTT. The encoded protein is CASSFRAGSTDTQYF.

The genes are TRBV3-1 and TRBJ1-3; 7 nucleotides agree with TRBD1. Germline CDR1 reads LGHDT; CDR2 reads YNNKEL (reference sequence). The length of the CDR3 is 16 residues. Losses at the gene ends were 11 bases for V and 4 bases for J; bases not matched to a gene: 17. The CDR3 nucleotides are TGTGCCTCACGCCCAGGGGGTAGTTCTGCGGGAAACACCATATATTTT. Protein sequence: CASRPGGSSAGNTIYF.

This clonotype has at least ten counts. This chain uses TRBV25-1 with TRBJ2-5; D is uncertain. CDR3 length equals 14 residues. V gave up 4 bases and J gave up 5 bases, with 14 bases separating them. CDR1 is MGHDK and CDR2 is SYGVNS in the germline V gene. Here the CDR3 reads CASSVPGLPETQYF. The CDR3 DNA reads TGTGCCAGCAGTGTGCCCGGGCTCCCGGAGACCCAGTACTTC.

This clonotype came up once. The chain links TRBV6-5 to TRBJ1-5, with unresolved D. The CDR3 covers 14 residues. The V end lost 3 bases, the J end lost 0 bases, and 6 bases lay between the germline ends. Germline lookup yields CDR1 MNHEY and CDR2 SVGAGI. The CDR3 DNA reads TGTGCCAGCAGTTATGGGTATAGCAATCAGCCCCAGCATTTT. Translated: CASSYGYSNQPQHF.

J is TRBJ2-1 and V is TRBV6-1, with TRBD2 matching 13 bases. The CDR3 contains 15 residues. V lost 6 bases and J lost 3; bases outside the gene matches: 2. CDR1 is MNHNS and CDR2 is SASEGT in the germline V gene. The CDR3 protein is CASRGTSGVYNEQFF. In DNA form, the CDR3 reads TGTGCCAGCAGGGGGACTAGCGGGGTCTACAATGAGCAGTTCTTC.

This clonotype was counted a few times. The chain has TRBV9 and TRBJ2-2; D ambiguous. V lost 3 bases, J lost 5 bases, and 8 bases lay in between. From germline, CDR1 is SGDLS and CDR2 YYNGEE. The CDR3 totals 13 residues. CDR3 loop: CASSAAETGELFF. The DNA for the CDR3 is TGTGCCAGCAGCGCAGCAGAGACCGGGGAGCTGTTTTTT.

This clonotype came up a few times. CDR3 nucleotides: TGTGCCATCAGTGAGCATACTAGCGGGAAGCAGTACGTC. This sequence encodes CAISEHTSGKQYV. V usage is TRBV10-3 and J usage is TRBJ2-7; 10 nucleotides agree with TRBD2. Germline-derived CDR1 and CDR2 are ENHRY and SYGVKD. The CDR3 contains 13 residues. V trimming: 2 bases; J trimming: 8 bases; junction bases outside the gene matches: 3.

This clonotype was detected ten times or more. CDR3 region: CASSATVNTGELFF. The CDR3 nucleotides read TGTGCCAGCAGTGCTACGGTTAACACCGGGGAGCTGTTTTTT. The gene calls are TRBV6-1 and TRBJ2-2; D unresolved. Germline CDR1 and CDR2: MNHNS and SASEGT. With 4 bases removed from V and 2 bases from J, the gap between germline ends came to 8 bases. The CDR3 totals 14 residues.

In its sample, this clonotype was seen once. The chain employs TRBV7-2 and TRBJ1-5; tentative D call: TRBD1 (6 bases). Germline CDR1 SGHTA, CDR2 FQGNSA. This CDR3 has 14 residues. The V end lost 5 bases, the J end lost 11 bases, and 19 bases lay between the germline ends. The CDR3 loop is CASSTHREYTAQHF. In DNA, the CDR3 is TGTGCCAGCAGCACGCACAGGGAATATACGGCCCAGCATTTT.